This entry lists 15 T cell receptor beta chains sequenced from one sample in a study of cytomegalovirus exposure and HLA in healthy donors. PCR primers comprised 60 Vbeta and 13 Jbeta primers. Sequencing was performed with immunoSEQ multiplex PCR; in TCRdb, only in-frame clones are kept and a portion is missing. The sample yields some 190,000 clones, approximately 78% seen once. Sequencing was carried out using PBMCs. The receptors shown here come from a male donor in good health and CMV-seronegative.

This clone was counted a few times. V and J are TRBV20-1 and TRBJ1-1, with D unclear. The CDR3 contains 11 residues. Trimming pared 3 bases from V and 5 bases from J, leaving 7 bases between. In germline, CDR1 is DFQATT, CDR2 SNEGSKA (reference sequence). This CDR3 is CSASTGTEAFF. The DNA for the CDR3 is TGCAGTGCTAGTACCGGTACTGAAGCTTTCTTT.

A few counts support this clone. The J gene is TRBJ1-5, the V gene TRBV28; possible D gene TRBD1, 5 bases. The germline V gene encodes CDR1 MDHEN and CDR2 SYDVKM. The CDR3 spans 15 residues. Trimming removed 10 bases from V and 2 bases from J, with 18 bases in between. DNA of the CDR3: TGTGCCACCGGGGGGGGGACGGCGGGCAATCAGCCCCAGCATTTT. Its translation is CATGGGTAGNQPQHF.

The chain recombines TRBV4-2 with TRBJ1-1; D might be TRBD1 (5 bases). V lost 3 bases and J lost 1, with 6 bases in between. The CDR3 has 13 amino acids. From germline, CDR1 is LGHNA and CDR2 YNFKEQ. The CDR3 DNA is TGTGCCAGCAGCCACGGACAGAACACTGAAGCTTTCTTT. Amino acids: CASSHGQNTEAFF.

In its sample, this clone was seen once. The V call is TRBV15, the J call TRBJ1-1; the D is unclear. V lost 2 bases to trimming and J lost 4 bases, with 8 bases between them. CDR1 and CDR2 from the germline V gene are LNHNV and YYDKDF (reference sequence). CDR3 size: 13 residues. The CDR3 nucleotides are TGTGCCACCAGCAGACTAGCCGGCACTGAAGCTTTCTTT. Protein product: CATSRLAGTEAFF.

The J gene is TRBJ1-2, the V gene TRBV4-1, with TRBD1 as a possible D gene (5 bases). Germline V gives CDR1 MGHRA, CDR2 YSYEKL. This CDR3 has 16 residues. V was cut by 0 bases and J by 5 bases, with 16 bases left in between. CDR3 residues: CASSQEGSRGDYGYTF. CDR3 nucleotides: TGCGCCAGCAGCCAAGAAGGTAGCCGGGGGGATTATGGCTACACCTTC.

V and J are TRBV9 and TRBJ2-1; TRBD2 aligns across 13 bases. Germline lookup yields CDR1 SGDLS and CDR2 YYNGEE. The CDR3 runs 16 residues. With V trimmed by 3 bases and J by 2 bases, 2 bases remained unmatched. In DNA form, the CDR3 reads TGTGCCAGCAGCGGAGGGACTAGCGGGGCCTACAATGAGCAGTTCTTC. Protein: CASSGGTSGAYNEQFF.

This chain joins TRBV28 and TRBJ1-4, with unresolved D. The CDR3 contains 13 residues. The V end was cut by 5 bases, the J end by 8 bases, with 12 bases between. Germline-derived CDR1 and CDR2 are MDHEN and SYDVKM. The CDR3 DNA sequence: TGTGCCAGCAGTACCGATGTAAGCGAAAAACTGTTTTTT. This translates into CASSTDVSEKLFF.

This clone was seen only once. The chain carries TRBV10-3 and TRBJ2-7, with 9 nucleotides matching TRBD1. Germline V gene lookup returns CDR1 ENHRY and CDR2 SYGVKD. V lost 11 bases, J lost 5 bases, and 4 bases stayed unmatched. This CDR3 has 11 amino acids. As DNA, the CDR3 is TGTGCCCTACGGACAGGGGACGAGCAGTACTTC. Protein product: CALRTGDEQYF.

This clone was seen a single time. The chain carries TRBV5-6 and TRBJ2-7; TRBD2 aligns across 11 bases. The J segment lost 6 bases and the V segment lost 0 bases, leaving 11 bases of the junction unmatched. Looked up from germline, CDR1 is SGHDT and CDR2 is YYEEEE. The CDR3 has 17 residues. CDR3 coding DNA: TGTGCCAGCAGCTTGGTTGATAGCGGGAGGGGCTATGTCGAGCAGTACTTC. As protein: CASSLVDSGRGYVEQYF.

This clone has just one count. The genes are TRBV15 and TRBJ2-1, with D possibly being TRBD1 (5 bases). The CDR3 is 17 residues long. CDR1 is LNHNV and CDR2 is YYDKDF in the germline V gene (reference sequence). The V and J ends lost 3 bases and 2 bases respectively, with 17 bases between them. The CDR3 here is CATSRSTGHEAYNEQFF. CDR3 coding DNA: TGTGCCACCAGCAGGTCTACCGGACATGAAGCCTACAATGAGCAGTTCTTC.

V gene TRBV29-1 combines with J gene TRBJ1-3; 10 nucleotides match TRBD1. The V and J ends lost 7 bases and 1 base, in that order; junction bases with no gene match: 10. The CDR3 is 16 residues long. From germline, CDR1 is SQVTM and CDR2 ANQGSEA. CDR3 loop: CSAERDRGRSGNTIYF. As DNA, the CDR3 is TGCAGCGCCGAGAGAGACAGGGGGCGGTCTGGAAACACCATATATTTT.

This clone was seen a single time. As DNA, the CDR3 is TGTGCCAGTAAAACCCCAACGGGACTAGCGGACAATGAGCAGTTCTTC. This encodes CASKTPTGLADNEQFF. The chain is built from TRBV19 and TRBJ2-1, with 11 bases that match TRBD2. Germline CDR1 is LNHDA and CDR2 is SQIVND (reference sequence). The CDR3 totals 16 residues. The J segment lost 5 bases and the V segment lost 7 bases, leaving 10 bases of the junction unmatched. The full variable domain, in which reference TRBV19 and TRBJ2-1 provide the parts outside the CDR3, is DGGITQSPKYLFRKEGQNVTLSCEQNLNHDAMYWYRQDPGQGLRLIYYSQIVNDFQKGDIAEGYSVSREKKESFPLTVTSAQKNPTAFYLCASKTPTGLADNEQFFGPGTRLTVL.

This clone was observed a single time. J is TRBJ2-3 and V is TRBV7-2; the match to TRBD1 covers 8 bases. V lost 6 bases to trimming and J lost 5 bases; unmatched junction nucleotides: 10. CDR1 is SGHTA and CDR2 is FQGNSA in the germline V gene. The CDR3 has 15 residues. The CDR3 DNA reads as TGTGCCAGCAGGGAGGGTCAGGGGGCCGGAGATACGCAGTATTTT. It yields the protein CASREGQGAGDTQYF.

The V and J genes are TRBV10-2 and TRBJ2-1, with D possibly TRBD2 on 6 matching bases. The CDR3 length is 15 residues. V gave up 4 bases and J gave up 8 bases, with 18 bases separating them. Germline lookup yields CDR1 WSHSY and CDR2 SAAADI. The CDR3 nucleotides are TGCGCCAGCAGTGGCTCCCCGGGAGTAGTCGATGAGCAGTTCTTC. The encoded protein is CASSGSPGVVDEQFF.

The V call is TRBV11-1, the J call TRBJ1-3; D is uncertain. Germline lookup yields CDR1 SGHAT and CDR2 FQDESV (reference sequence). V was shortened by 5 bases and J by 0 bases, with 11 bases between the two germline ends. CDR3 size: 15 residues. The CDR3 coding sequence is TGTGCCAGCAGCGACAATATTCACTCTGGAAACACCATATATTTT. Encoded protein: CASSDNIHSGNTIYF.